The 7 T cell receptor beta chains reported below all come from one sample, sequenced in a study of blood T cells in healthy people across ages. It was with a sample-barcoded 5' primer and a J-beta primer mix that a second PCR of roughly 6 to 12 cycles was run. From the 5' RACE reads, TCRdb called clonotypes with MiXCR, one entry per CDR3 protein. The table records hundreds of thousands of distinct CDR3 sequences, about 51% of them present only once. Sequencing used blood. The receptor source for this set is a woman of 80 years or more in good health.

Notes on this clonotype: One end of the junction varies from germline; a read error may be responsible. The genes are TRBV5-1 and TRBJ2-1; 15 bases match TRBD2. This CDR3 comprises 21 residues. Germline V lookup: CDR1 SGHRS, CDR2 YFSETQ. The CDR3 spells CASSSSAVGTSGRSSHNEQFF. The DNA for the CDR3 is TGCGCGAGCAGCTCAAGCGCAGTTGGGACTAGCGGGAGGAGCTCCCACAATGAGCAGTTCTTC.

This clonotype appeared many times. The chain combines TRBV5-1 with TRBJ1-4; 9 nucleotides align to TRBD1. The CDR3 extends over 15 amino acids. Germline-derived CDR1 and CDR2 are SGHRS and YFSETQ. V trimming: 4 bases; J trimming: 4 bases; junction bases outside the gene matches: 5. This CDR3 is CASSTGGLGNEKLFF. CDR3 nucleotide sequence: TGCGCCAGCAGCACAGGGGGCCTTGGTAATGAAAAACTGTTTTTT.

The chain links TRBV3-1 to TRBJ1-1; possibly TRBD1 for D (6 bases). Germline lookup yields CDR1 LGHDT and CDR2 YNNKEL (reference sequence). The CDR3 is made up of 15 amino acids. Trimming took off 4 bases at V and 4 bases at J, with 16 bases between the two ends. CDR3 protein: CASSRGLQGGTEAFF. In nucleotides, the CDR3 is TGTGCCAGCAGCCGCGGCCTACAGGGCGGCACTGAAGCTTTCTTT.

V and J are TRBV7-8 and TRBJ2-3, with 9 bases fitting TRBD2. Germline trimming cut 1 base from V and 3 bases from J; bases unmatched to any gene: 5. The germline V gene has CDR1 SGHVS and CDR2 FQNEAQ. The CDR3 is 16 amino acids. The CDR3, as DNA: TGTGCCAGCAGCTTAGTAGTCCTAGCGGGAACAGATACGCAGTATTTT. Residues: CASSLVVLAGTDTQYF.

A word on this clonotype: Compared with germline, one end of the junction differs, possibly owing to a read error. The rearrangement joins TRBV4-2 to TRBJ2-5; 11 nucleotides line up with TRBD2. CDR1 and CDR2 from the germline V gene are LGHNA and YNFKEQ. This CDR3 contains 18 residues. CDR3 bases: TGTGCCAGCAGCCAAGATTTTGGGACTAGCGGCAACCAAGAGACCCAGTATTTC. This sequence encodes CASSQDFGTSGNQETQYF.

V and J are TRBV5-1 and TRBJ2-3; 7 bases match TRBD2. The CDR3 consists of 11 residues. Trimming took 4 bases from V and 10 from J; bases not matched to a gene: 3. Germline V gene lookup returns CDR1 SGHRS and CDR2 YFSETQ. CDR3: CASSDREAQYF. The CDR3, as DNA: TGCGCCAGCAGCGATCGGGAGGCGCAGTATTTT.

The rearrangement joins TRBV7-9 to TRBJ1-2; D remains unclear. Trimming removed 2 bases from V and 6 bases from J, with 13 bases in between. The CDR3 runs 14 residues. The germline V gene encodes CDR1 SEHNR and CDR2 FQNEAQ (reference sequence). The DNA for the CDR3 is TGTGCCAGCAGCTTACCCCCTAACAAAAATGGCTACACCTTC. It encodes CASSLPPNKNGYTF.